This is a list of T cell receptor beta chains from one sample in a study of T cells after yellow fever vaccination. TCRdb redid the calling of the 5' RACE reads with MiXCR, one entry per CDR3 protein. The sample lists roughly 250,000 distinct CDR3 sequences, 10% to 15% seen once, with 0.45% to 0.65% in the top ten. The specimen was CD4+ T cells sorted from PBMCs, collected 45 days after the yellow fever booster vaccination. All receptors come from a man aged 30 to 39 who received the YFV17D yellow fever vaccine. The CDR3 runs from the conserved cysteine through the conserved F or W. The order of the fields is D gene, clone size, J gene, V gene, CDR3 DNA, CDR3 protein. The D gene is left open where the match is weak. Expanded clones get a size class; other rows say once, few or many, or leave the size out.

>-|few|TRBJ2-7|TRBV20-1
TGCAGTGCACATACAGGTCCAATTTCGGAGGAGCAGTACTTC
CSAHTGPISEEQYF
>TRBD2|-|TRBJ2-5|TRBV6-5
TGTGGGACTAGCAAAGAGACCCAGTACTTC
CGTSKETQYF
>-|-|TRBJ2-1|TRBV20-1
TGCAGTGCTAGGAGGGTAGCGGACAACTACAATGAGCAGTTCTTC
CSARRVADNYNEQFF
>-|many|TRBJ2-1|TRBV29-1
TGCAGCGTTGAGTCAGGGGTCAATGAGCAGTTCTTC
CSVESGVNEQFF
>-|-|TRBJ2-7|TRBV7-9
TGTGCCAGCAGCCCTGGGGCCGGAAGCTCCTACGAGCAGTACTTC
CASSPGAGSSYEQYF
>-|few|TRBJ1-2|TRBV20-1
TGCAGTGCTAGAGGTGGGGATGGCTACACCTTC
CSARGGDGYTF
>-|few|TRBJ1-1|TRBV12-3/TRBV12-4
TGTGCCAGCAGTTTCCCAGGAAAAGCTTTCTTT
CASSFPGKAFF
>-|-|TRBJ2-2|TRBV10-3
TGTGCCTCAACCCGACAGTCGGACACCGGGGAGCTGTTTTTT
CASTRQSDTGELFF
>-|few|TRBJ2-3|TRBV5-6
TGTGCCAGCAGCTTCGGGACCACAGATACGCAGTATTTT
CASSFGTTDTQYF
>-|few|TRBJ2-2|TRBV24-1
TGTGCCACCAGTGATACTCGGCCCACCGGGGAGCTGTTTTTT
CATSDTRPTGELFF
>TRBD2|-|TRBJ2-7|TRBV6-2/TRBV6-3
TGTGCCAGTACCGACTTAGCGGGAACCTACGAGCAGTACTTC
CASTDLAGTYEQYF
>-|many|TRBJ1-6|TRBV20-1
TGCAGTGCTTACCAGGGTACCTATAATTCACCCCTCCACTTT
CSAYQGTYNSPLHF